Listed here are 27 T cell receptor beta chains from one sample, sequenced in a study of Tregs in tolerant kidney transplant recipients (dated by TCRdb to 2018 to 2020). This specimen's time point label, interpreted: blood sample drawn before combined kidney and bone marrow transplant. The receptor library was made with the immunoSEQ multiplex PCR assay. Not all clones reach the TCRdb copy of this immuneACCESS table, which keeps in-frame sequences only. Checked studies attribute under half of the gap to unresolved V genes and leave the rest unexplained. The table of this sample itemizes about 52,000 clones. The ten largest clonotypes hold roughly 0.8% of the sample. The specimen was CD4+ T cells from blood, collected before the transplant. The receptors originated from a human donor who received a combined kidney and bone marrow transplant.

The CDR3 sequence is CSVPGLAGVFFGTDTQYF. Incomplete CDR3 DNA: TGCAGTGTCCCGGGACTAGCGGGAGTCTTTTTTGGCACAGATACG. V gene TRBV20-1 combines with J gene TRBJ2-3, with 14 bases matching TRBD2. Coverage ceases 3 residues before the CDR3 finishes, and the germline J gene fills in the end. The V segment lost 7 bases and the J segment 1 base; nucleotides outside the gene matches: 13. CDR1 is DFQATT and CDR2 is SNEGSKA in the germline V gene (reference sequence). The CDR3 length is 18 residues.

In the case of this clone: Sequencing ends 3 residues short of the CDR3 end; the germline J gene provides the rest. The chain links TRBV19 to TRBJ2-7; D unclear. The germline CDR1 and CDR2 sequences are LNHDA and SQIVND (reference sequence). V lost 6 bases to trimming and J lost 0 bases, with 15 bases between them. The CDR3 has 15 amino acids. CDR3 DNA (partial): TGTGCCAGTAGCCGGAGAGGCGACTCCTCCTACGAG. Its protein is CASSRRGDSSYE. The CDR3 reads in full as CASSRRGDSSYEQYF.

Turning to this clone: The CDR3 end is not reached by the read, which stops 3 residues before it; the germline J gene fills it in. The rearrangement joins TRBV4-1 to TRBJ1-3; D may be TRBD1 (6 bases). Germline V gene data show CDR1 as MGHRA and CDR2 as YSYEKL. The CDR3 runs 16 residues. With 5 bases removed from V and 0 bases from J, the gap between germline ends came to 14 bases. The CDR3: CASSLFDRSSGNTIYF. The sequenced CDR3 bases are TGCGCCAGCAGCTTATTCGACAGGAGCTCTGGAAACACC.

Worth noting for this clone: The sequence runs out 3 residues before the end of the CDR3; the remainder is reconstructed from the germline J gene. The J gene is TRBJ2-4, the V gene TRBV30; a possible D gene is TRBD2 (6 bases). Trimming removed 2 bases at V and 2 bases at J, with 13 bases between. This CDR3 has 15 amino acids. Germline CDR1 is GTSNPN and CDR2 is SVGIG (reference sequence). CDR3 in amino acids: CAWSRDGGSKNIQYF. The covered CDR3 bases are TGTGCCTGGAGTAGGGACGGGGGTTCCAAAAACATT.

The CDR3 bases that were read are TGTGCCAGCAAAAGGGGGACTAATGAAAAA. It yields the protein CASKRGTNEK. The entire CDR3 is CASKRGTNEKLFF. The chain combines TRBV2 with TRBJ1-4; tentative D call: TRBD1 (6 bases). The CDR3 goes on 3 residues after the read ends, and that part is filled in from the germline J gene. The germline CDR1 and CDR2 sequences are SNHLY and FYNNEI. CDR3 size: 13 residues. V was trimmed by 7 bases and J by 2 bases, leaving 8 bases between them. Together with reference TRBV2 and TRBJ1-4, the CDR3 gives the full variable domain: EPEVTQTPSHQVTQMGQEVILRCVPISNHLYFYWYRQILGQKVEFLVSFYNNEISEKSEIFDDQFSVERPDGSNFTLKIRSTKLEDSAMYFCASKRGTNEKLFFGSGTQLSVL.

Remarks on this clone: From the germline J gene comes the end of the CDR3, since the read stops 3 residues before it. V and J are TRBV20-1 and TRBJ2-3; 8 bases agree with TRBD1. V shed 6 bases, J shed 3 bases, and the junction held 5 bases outside the gene matches. This CDR3 region has 13 residues. From germline, CDR1 is DFQATT and CDR2 SNEGSKA (reference sequence). The CDR3 DNA, read in part, is TGCAGTGCCCCAGGGGGCTGGACAGATACG. This gives the protein CSAPGGWTDT. The CDR3 in full is CSAPGGWTDTQYF.

In regard to this clone: The read ends 3 residues early relative to the CDR3; the germline J gene fills the gap. This chain links TRBV10-3 with TRBJ2-7; TRBD1 aligns across 9 bases. The CDR3 is 13 amino acids. The V segment lost 5 bases and the J segment 6 bases; nucleotides outside the gene matches: 5. Germline CDR1 is ENHRY and CDR2 is SYGVKD. Partial CDR3 DNA: TGTGCCATCAGTTCGGGACAGGGTGGCGAG. This translates into CAISSGQGGE. The full CDR3 protein is CAISSGQGGEQYF.

Points on this clone: The observed sequence ends 3 residues before the CDR3 terminus, with the missing tail filled in from the germline J gene. This sequence joins TRBV19 and TRBJ2-5; 7 bases are shared with TRBD2. V lost 5 bases to trimming and J lost 7 bases; unmatched junction nucleotides: 10. Germline V gene sequence: CDR1 LNHDA, CDR2 SQIVND (reference sequence). There are 14 residues in the CDR3. The CDR3 sequence is CASSRGTGGGTQYF. The CDR3 DNA, read in part, is TGTGCCAGTAGTCGGGGGACGGGGGGAGGGACC.

With regard to this clone: The read halts 3 residues ahead of the CDR3 end, with the missing end drawn from the germline J gene. The rearrangement uses TRBV7-2 and TRBJ2-3; D remains unclear. This CDR3 spans 14 amino acids. The germline CDR1 and CDR2 sequences are SGHTA and FQGNSA. V was trimmed by 1 base and J by 4 bases, leaving 9 bases between them. The CDR3 bases that were read are TGTGCCAGCAGCTTAGGTGGTATAGCAGATACG. It is translated as CASSLGGIADT. The whole CDR3 is CASSLGGIADTQYF. Variable domain in full (rest from reference TRBV7-2 and TRBJ2-3): GAGVSQSPSNKVTEKGKDVELRCDPISGHTALYWYRQSLGQGLEFLIYFQGNSAPDKSGLPSDRFSAERTGGSVSTLTIQRTQQEDSAVYLCASSLGGIADTQYFGPGTRLTVL.

Comments on this clone: The CDR3 end falls 3 residues outside the read, so it is completed with the germline J gene. The J gene is TRBJ1-2, the V gene TRBV19; the match to TRBD1 covers 7 bases. Germline lookup yields CDR1 LNHDA and CDR2 SQIVND (reference sequence). Trimming took 6 bases from V and 6 from J; bases not matched to a gene: 10. The CDR3 has 14 amino acids. CDR3 amino acids: CASRIPLQGDGYTF. The CDR3 DNA, read in part, is TGTGCCAGTAGGATCCCCCTCCAGGGGGATGGC.

A remark on this clone: Coverage ceases 3 residues before the CDR3 finishes, and the germline J gene fills in the end. The V gene is TRBV7-9, the J gene TRBJ1-3; 8 positions match TRBD1. CDR3 length: 13 residues. The ends lost 8 bases at V and 8 bases at J; junction bases unmatched: 8. CDR1 SEHNR and CDR2 FQNEAQ come from the germline V gene (reference sequence). CDR3 loop: CASVAGGTDTIYF. The sequenced CDR3 bases are TGTGCCAGCGTGGCAGGGGGCACGGACACC.

The CDR3 reads CASSLGRGIITDTQYF. CDR3 DNA, as far as it was read: TGCGCCAGCAGCTTGGGCAGGGGAATAATCACAGATACG. The V call is TRBV5-1, the J call TRBJ2-3, with D tentatively TRBD1 (6 bases). The read halts 3 residues ahead of the CDR3 end, with the missing end drawn from the germline J gene. Trimming removed 0 bases at V and 2 bases at J, with 13 bases between. The germline CDR1 and CDR2 sequences are SGHRS and YFSETQ. This CDR3 is built from 16 residues.

A word on this clone: The read comes to an end 3 residues before the CDR3 does, leaving the germline J gene to fill in the end. The J gene is TRBJ2-5, the V gene TRBV2, with 12 bases aligning to TRBD2. This CDR3 has 15 residues. The J segment lost 2 bases and the V segment lost 5 bases, leaving 3 bases of the junction unmatched. CDR1 SNHLY and CDR2 FYNNEI come from the germline V gene. This CDR3 reads CASSPGLAGQETQYF. Incomplete CDR3 DNA: TGTGCCAGCAGTCCGGGACTAGCGGGTCAAGAGACC.

Worth noting for this clone: The CDR3 is cut off 3 residues early in the read; its end comes from the germline J gene. V usage is TRBV10-3 and J usage is TRBJ1-2; unclear D gene. V gave up 7 bases and J gave up 7 bases, with 16 bases separating them. This CDR3 contains 13 residues. CDR1 ENHRY and CDR2 SYGVKD come from the germline V gene. The CDR3 region is CAINGVPRGGYTF. The sequenced CDR3 bases are TGTGCCATCAACGGGGTTCCCCGGGGTGGC.

Details on this clone: The CDR3 is cut off 3 residues early in the read; its end comes from the germline J gene. The J gene is TRBJ1-2, the V gene TRBV19; 8 bases fit TRBD1. Germline V gene lookup returns CDR1 LNHDA and CDR2 SQIVND (reference sequence). The CDR3 covers 17 residues. After removal of 5 bases from V and 2 bases from J, the junction contained 13 bases not matched to a gene. The CDR3 DNA, read in part, is TGTGCCAGTAGTCCCTCCCGGGCAGGGGGCGTCAACTATGGC. Translation: CASSPSRAGGVNYG. The whole CDR3 protein is CASSPSRAGGVNYGYTF.

Points on this clone: The CDR3 is cut off 3 residues early in the read; its end comes from the germline J gene. V is TRBV2 and J is TRBJ1-3; tentative D call: TRBD1 (5 bases). Trimming took off 0 bases at V and 7 bases at J, with 7 bases between the two ends. Germline-derived CDR1 and CDR2 are SNHLY and FYNNEI. The CDR3 sequence is 13 residues long. Incomplete CDR3 DNA: TGTGCCAGCAGTGAAGCGGGACTGAACACC. This codes for CASSEAGLNT. The CDR3 in its entirety is CASSEAGLNTIYF.

The CDR3 sequence: CASSTTAQGWNEQYF. The covered CDR3 bases are TGTGCCAGTAGTACCACAGCACAAGGGTGGAACGAG. The chain links TRBV19 to TRBJ2-7, with D uncertain. The observed sequence ends 3 residues before the CDR3 terminus, with the missing tail filled in from the germline J gene. Trimming removed 4 bases at V and 5 bases at J, with 18 bases between. Germline CDR1 is LNHDA and CDR2 is SQIVND (reference sequence). This CDR3 is built from 15 residues.

For this clone: From the germline J gene comes the end of the CDR3, since the read stops 3 residues before it. The rearrangement links TRBV20-1 to TRBJ2-3; the match to TRBD1 covers 8 bases. Trimming took 6 bases from V and 2 from J; bases not matched to a gene: 7. Germline CDR1 DFQATT, CDR2 SNEGSKA (reference sequence). The CDR3 runs to 14 residues. The CDR3 protein is CSAPRGLSTDTQYF. The part of the CDR3 DNA that was read is TGCAGTGCCCCCAGGGGGCTGTCCACAGATACG.

Details on this clone: The read falls 3 residues short of the CDR3 end, and the missing part is taken from the germline J gene. The chain couples TRBV6-1 to TRBJ2-5, with TRBD1 matching 9 bases. J lost 5 bases, V lost 4 bases, and 8 bases had no gene match. Germline CDR1 reads MNHNS; CDR2 reads SASEGT. There are 15 residues in the CDR3. The part of the CDR3 DNA that was read is TGTGCCAGCAGTGGACCACAGGGGGCAGGGGAGACC. This gives the protein CASSGPQGAGET. The entire CDR3 protein is CASSGPQGAGETQYF.

Turning to this clone: The read comes to an end 3 residues before the CDR3 does, leaving the germline J gene to fill in the end. The chain employs TRBV2 and TRBJ2-3; 14 nucleotides agree with TRBD2. CDR3 length equals 15 residues. Germline V gives CDR1 SNHLY, CDR2 FYNNEI. With 7 bases clipped from V and 6 bases from J, the junction kept 6 bases outside the gene matches. CDR3 loop: CASTPGLAGVDTQYF. CDR3 bases read: TGTGCCAGCACCCCGGGACTAGCGGGAGTTGATACG.

The CDR3 spells CSARAVRQGMDTEAFF. CDR3 DNA (partial): TGCAGTGCTAGAGCCGTGAGACAGGGGATGGACACTGAA. The chain carries TRBV20-1 and TRBJ1-1; 8 bases map to TRBD1. Read data end 3 residues before the CDR3 end; the end is taken from the germline J gene. CDR3 length: 16 amino acids. With V trimmed by 1 base and J by 3 bases, 10 bases remained unmatched. Germline V gene sequence: CDR1 DFQATT, CDR2 SNEGSKA (reference sequence).

The CDR3 reads CASSSGLGYTF. CDR3 bases read: TGTGCCAGCAGTTCAGGGTTGGGC. This sequence joins TRBV2 and TRBJ1-2; D is possibly TRBD1 (5 bases). The CDR3 end falls 3 residues outside the read, so it is completed with the germline J gene. CDR1 and CDR2 (germline): SNHLY, FYNNEI. The CDR3 has 11 amino acids.

As concerns this clone: The read comes to an end 3 residues before the CDR3 does, leaving the germline J gene to fill in the end. The chain has TRBV20-1 and TRBJ1-1; no clear D gene. CDR3 length: 13 amino acids. Looked up from germline, CDR1 is DFQATT and CDR2 is SNEGSKA (reference sequence). CDR3: CSARKAGHPVAFF. The sequenced part of the CDR3 DNA is TGCAGTGCTAGGAAGGCAGGCCACCCCGTA.

As for this clone: Coverage ceases 3 residues before the CDR3 finishes, and the germline J gene fills in the end. The chain is built from TRBV7-9 and TRBJ2-1; 7 bases line up with TRBD1. The CDR3 consists of 15 residues. Germline V CDR1 and CDR2: SEHNR, FQNEAQ (reference sequence). Unmatched junction bases numbered 8, after V lost 2 bases and J lost 7 bases. The sequenced CDR3 bases are TGTGCCAGCAGCTTAAAGGGGGCTAGTATGAATGAG. This translates into CASSLKGASMNE. The complete CDR3 sequence is CASSLKGASMNEQFF.

Regarding this clone: Read sequence stops 3 residues before the CDR3 end, and the germline J gene provides the missing end. The chain carries TRBV7-9 and TRBJ2-7; D is unclear. This CDR3 has 14 amino acids. Trimming cost V 0 bases and J 3 bases, with 9 bases left between them. Per germline, CDR1 SEHNR and CDR2 FQNEAQ (reference sequence). The CDR3 sequence is CASSLAPRDYEQYF. The part of the CDR3 DNA that was read is TGTGCCAGCAGCTTAGCCCCCAGAGACTACGAG. Looking up the rest from reference TRBV7-9 and TRBJ2-7 gives the full variable domain: DTGVSQNPRHKITKRGQNVTFRCDPISEHNRLYWYRQTLGQGPEFLTYFQNEAQLEKSRLLSDRFSAERPKGSFSTLEIQRTEQGDSAMYLCASSLAPRDYEQYFGPGTRLTVT.

Comments on this clone: The CDR3 is cut off 3 residues early in the read; its end comes from the germline J gene. The chain links TRBV11-2 to TRBJ1-2; 10 bases line up with TRBD1. Per germline, CDR1 SGHAT and CDR2 FQNNGV. This CDR3 is built from 13 residues. The ends lost 5 bases at V and 5 bases at J; junction bases unmatched: 2. The CDR3 loop is CASSRTGGYGYTF. The sequenced part of the CDR3 DNA is TGTGCCAGCAGCCGGACAGGGGGGTATGGC.

To note about this clone: The CDR3 extends 3 residues past the end of the read, so its final part is completed from the germline J gene. V gene TRBV19 combines with J gene TRBJ1-2; 7 bases align to TRBD1. CDR1 and CDR2 from the germline V gene are LNHDA and SQIVND (reference sequence). This CDR3 has 14 amino acids. The V segment lost 5 bases and the J segment 4 bases; nucleotides outside the gene matches: 7. CDR3 sequence reads: CASSLQGGPYGYTF. CDR3 bases read: TGTGCCAGTAGTCTGCAGGGGGGCCCCTATGGC.